This TCR beta chain was sequenced during a study of cytomegalovirus exposure and HLA in healthy donors. Overall study findings and caveats: DRB1 showed the most TCR associations and HLA-C the fewest in a later analysis, as rates varied by HLA locus.

The PCR was carried out with 60 Vbeta primers and 13 Jbeta primers. Profiling relied on immunoSEQ multiplex PCR, and the TCRdb table lists in-frame clones only, not all of them. This specimen shows roughly 30,000 clones; the ten leading clones hold 3% to 4%. The V gene's germline CDR1 is LGHNA and CDR2 YNFKEQ. The J segment lost 1 base and the V segment lost 5 bases, leaving 7 bases of the junction unmatched. The CDR3 is made up of 15 amino acids. For this clone: Its specificity is unknown.

The chain recombines TRBV4-2 with TRBJ1-1, with 7 bases aligning to TRBD1. The TCR originated in a woman aged 35 to 49 in good health and CMV-seropositive. The sample was PBMCs. The CDR3 DNA reads as TGTGCCAGCAGCAAAGCCGGGACAGAGAACACTGAAGCTTTCTTT. As protein: CASSKAGTENTEAFF.